Sequencing of this T cell receptor (beta chain) was carried out in a study of T cell repertoires in cytomegalovirus infection. The overall study: In public TCR beta signatures, there were indications of both CMV infection and matching HLA type.

This CDR3 is 13 amino acids long. The V and J ends lost 6 bases and 6 bases, in that order; junction bases with no gene match: 6. CDR1 is SGHVS and CDR2 is FQNEAQ in the germline V gene. TCRdb reprocessed the reads with MiXCR, giving one entry per CDR3 protein. The sample consists of around 550,000 distinct CDR3 sequences, about 30% of them appearing once. This clonotype was observed a few times. Its target is unknown. Whole-study results and caveats: Across the ex vivo response, the dominant clonotypes were HLA-C-restricted CMV-specific TCR beta clonotypes.

This rearrangement joins TRBV7-8 to TRBJ2-7; 9 bases are a match to TRBD2. The receptor was isolated from a human donor in good health (CMV status not recorded). Some clones in this sample may be carry-over from other donors' samples. Sequencing input: PBMCs. The CDR3 nucleotides are TGTGCCAGCAGGGCGGGAGGGGAGGGCGAGCAGTACGTC. Amino acids: CASRAGGEGEQYV.